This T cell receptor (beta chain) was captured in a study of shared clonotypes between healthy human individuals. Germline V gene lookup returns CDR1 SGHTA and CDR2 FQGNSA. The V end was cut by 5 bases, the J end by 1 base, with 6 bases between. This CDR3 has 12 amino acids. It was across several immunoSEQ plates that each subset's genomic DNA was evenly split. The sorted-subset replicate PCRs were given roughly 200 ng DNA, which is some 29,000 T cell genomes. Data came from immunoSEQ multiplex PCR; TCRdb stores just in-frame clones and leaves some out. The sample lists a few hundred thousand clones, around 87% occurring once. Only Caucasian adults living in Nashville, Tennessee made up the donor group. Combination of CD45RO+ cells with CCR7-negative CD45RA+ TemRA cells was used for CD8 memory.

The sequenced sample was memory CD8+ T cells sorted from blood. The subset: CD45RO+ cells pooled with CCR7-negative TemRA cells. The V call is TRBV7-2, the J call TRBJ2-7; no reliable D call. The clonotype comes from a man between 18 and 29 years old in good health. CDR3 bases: TGTGCCAGCAGCCAAATTTCCTACGAGCAGTACTTC. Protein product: CASSQISYEQYF.